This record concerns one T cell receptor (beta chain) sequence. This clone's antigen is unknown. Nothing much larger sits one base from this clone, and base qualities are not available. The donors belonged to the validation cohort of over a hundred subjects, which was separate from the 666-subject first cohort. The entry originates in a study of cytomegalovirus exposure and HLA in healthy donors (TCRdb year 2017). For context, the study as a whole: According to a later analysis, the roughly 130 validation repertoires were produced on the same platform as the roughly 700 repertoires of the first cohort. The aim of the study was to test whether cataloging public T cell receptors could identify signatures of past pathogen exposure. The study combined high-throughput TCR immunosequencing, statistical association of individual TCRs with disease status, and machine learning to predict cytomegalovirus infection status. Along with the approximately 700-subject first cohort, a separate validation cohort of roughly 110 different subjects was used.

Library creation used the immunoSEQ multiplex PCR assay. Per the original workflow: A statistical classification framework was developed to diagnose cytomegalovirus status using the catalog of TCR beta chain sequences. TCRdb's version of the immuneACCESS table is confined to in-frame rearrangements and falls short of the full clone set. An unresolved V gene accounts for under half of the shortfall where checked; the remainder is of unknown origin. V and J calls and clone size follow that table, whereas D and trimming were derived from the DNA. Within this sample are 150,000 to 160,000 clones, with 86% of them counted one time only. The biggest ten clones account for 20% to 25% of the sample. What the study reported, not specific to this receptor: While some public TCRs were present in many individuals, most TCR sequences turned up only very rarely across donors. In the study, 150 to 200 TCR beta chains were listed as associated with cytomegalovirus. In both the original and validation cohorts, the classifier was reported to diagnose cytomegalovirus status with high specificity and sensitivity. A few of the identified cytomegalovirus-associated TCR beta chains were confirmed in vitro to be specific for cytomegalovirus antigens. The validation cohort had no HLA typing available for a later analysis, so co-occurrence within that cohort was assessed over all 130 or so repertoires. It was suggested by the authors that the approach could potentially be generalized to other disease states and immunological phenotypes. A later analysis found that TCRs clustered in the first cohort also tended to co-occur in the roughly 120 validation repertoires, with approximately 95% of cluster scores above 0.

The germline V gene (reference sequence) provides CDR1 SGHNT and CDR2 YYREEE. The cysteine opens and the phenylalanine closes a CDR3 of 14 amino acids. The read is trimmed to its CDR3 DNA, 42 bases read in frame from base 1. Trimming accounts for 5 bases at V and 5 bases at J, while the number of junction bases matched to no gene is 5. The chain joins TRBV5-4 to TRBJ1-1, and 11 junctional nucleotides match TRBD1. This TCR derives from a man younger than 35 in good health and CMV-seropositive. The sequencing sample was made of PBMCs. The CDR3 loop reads CASRHGQGATEAFF. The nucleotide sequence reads TGTGCCAGCAGACACGGACAGGGGGCTACTGAAGCTTTCTTT. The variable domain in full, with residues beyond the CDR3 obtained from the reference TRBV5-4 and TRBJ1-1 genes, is ETGVTQSPTHLIKTRGQQVTLRCSSQSGHNTVSWYQQALGQGPQFIFQYYREEENGRGNFPPRFSGLQFPNYSSELNVNALELDDSALYLCASRHGQGATEAFFGQGTRLTVV.